These T cell receptor beta chains were read from a single sample in a study of T cell repertoires in cytomegalovirus infection. MiXCR was run by TCRdb on the reads, yielding one entry per CDR3 protein. The table includes roughly 220,000 distinct CDR3 sequences, 35% to 40% detected once. Their target antigens are unknown. The sample was CD8+ T cells from cultured PBMCs, taken from culture after CMV antigen stimulation. All receptors come from a human donor in good health (CMV status not recorded). Some clones in this sample may be carry-over from other donors' samples. CDR3s include the opening cysteine and the closing phenylalanine or tryptophan. The D gene is left open where the match is weak. Expanded clones are given a class, and other clones once, few, many or no size at all.

J: TRBJ2-3
size: few
D: NA
V: TRBV27
length: 14
DNA: TGTGCCAGCAGTTACGTCTCTAGCACAGATACGCAGTATTTT
CDR3: CASSYVSSTDTQYF

J: TRBJ2-2
size: NA
D: NA
V: TRBV5-1
length: 16
DNA: TGCGCCAGCAGCTTGAGGGGGAGATCGAACACCGGGGAGCTGTTTTTT
CDR3: CASSLRGRSNTGELFF

J: TRBJ1-5
size: NA
D: TRBD1
V: TRBV28
length: 16
DNA: TGTGCCAGCAGTTTATCTGGCAGGGGGCTACCTCAGCCCCAGCATTTT
CDR3: CASSLSGRGLPQPQHF

J: TRBJ2-7
size: NA
D: NA
V: TRBV7-8
length: 14
DNA: TGTGCCAGCAGCTTACCGGACTACCGCTACGAGCAGTACTTC
CDR3: CASSLPDYRYEQYF

J: TRBJ2-1
size: few
D: TRBD2
V: TRBV28
length: 13
DNA: TGTGCCAGCAGTTTGACTAGCGGGAGAAGGCAGTTCTTC
CDR3: CASSLTSGRRQFF

J: TRBJ2-5
size: few
D: NA
V: TRBV7-6
length: 15
DNA: TGTGCCAGCAGCCCCCCTCCGGGGAGTCAAGAGACCCAGTACTTC
CDR3: CASSPPPGSQETQYF

J: TRBJ2-2
size: NA
D: NA
V: TRBV6-1
length: 13
DNA: TGTGCCAGCAGTCCTTGGGGGACCGGGGAGCTGTTTTTT
CDR3: CASSPWGTGELFF

J: TRBJ2-1
size: NA
D: NA
V: TRBV20-1
length: 15
DNA: TGCAGTGCTAGAGATCAAGGGGCGGTCTACAATGAGCAGTTCTTC
CDR3: CSARDQGAVYNEQFF

J: TRBJ2-1
size: NA
D: TRBD1
V: TRBV12-3/TRBV12-4
length: 18
DNA: TGTGCCAGCTACAACCTCCCTTTAGGCAGGGGGTCCTACAATGAGCAGTTCTTC
CDR3: CASYNLPLGRGSYNEQFF

J: TRBJ1-2
size: many
D: NA
V: TRBV2
length: 15
DNA: TGTGCCAGCAAGTACAGCCTCTCCCCCTGTGGAGGCTACACCTTC
CDR3: CASKYSLSPCGGYTF

J: TRBJ2-5
size: few
D: NA
V: TRBV7-3
length: 15
DNA: TGTGCCAGCTCCCTCGGCCGGAGTTCGGGGGAGACCCAGTACTTC
CDR3: CASSLGRSSGETQYF

J: TRBJ2-7
size: NA
D: TRBD1
V: TRBV29-1
length: 14
DNA: TGCAGCGTTGTGGGACAGGGGGCACCCTACGAGCAGTACTTC
CDR3: CSVVGQGAPYEQYF

J: TRBJ2-1
size: NA
D: NA
V: TRBV7-4
length: 13
DNA: TGTGCCAGCAGCTTAGCGGGAGCCCATGAGCAGTTCTTC
CDR3: CASSLAGAHEQFF

J: TRBJ2-1
size: NA
D: NA
V: TRBV14
length: 17
DNA: TGTGCCAGCAGCCTTTACCGGGACTCCGACTCCTACAATGAGCAGTTCTTC
CDR3: CASSLYRDSDSYNEQFF

J: TRBJ2-7
size: NA
D: TRBD1
V: TRBV2
length: 15
DNA: TGTGCCAGCAGGGCGGTCCGGGACAGGGCCTCCGAGCAGTACTTC
CDR3: CASRAVRDRASEQYF

J: TRBJ2-1
size: few
D: NA
V: TRBV7-6
length: 15
DNA: TGTGCCAGCAGTTCCCTCGGTGGATCTGGCAATGAGCAGTTCTTC
CDR3: CASSSLGGSGNEQFF

J: TRBJ1-1
size: NA
D: NA
V: TRBV28
length: 15
DNA: TGTGCCAGCAGTTTACCCGGTATTTCTAACACTGAAGCTTTCTTT
CDR3: CASSLPGISNTEAFF

J: TRBJ1-3
size: few
D: NA
V: TRBV7-9
length: 16
DNA: TGTGCCAGCAGCTTACCCACGGGCAGCTCTGGAAACACCATATATTTT
CDR3: CASSLPTGSSGNTIYF

J: TRBJ2-7
size: NA
D: NA
V: TRBV9
length: 15
DNA: TGTGCCAGCAGCAGCCGACAATCTCCTTCCGACGAGCAGTACTTC
CDR3: CASSSRQSPSDEQYF

J: TRBJ1-4
size: NA
D: NA
V: TRBV7-9
length: 15
DNA: TGTGCCAGCAGCTTATCCGCGGGAGCCGATGAAAAACTGTTTTTT
CDR3: CASSLSAGADEKLFF

J: TRBJ1-5
size: few
D: NA
V: TRBV12-3/TRBV12-4
length: 15
DNA: TGTGCCAGCAGTACCTTCGGGGGGAGCAATCAGCCCCAGCATTTT
CDR3: CASSTFGGSNQPQHF

J: TRBJ2-1
size: once
D: NA
V: TRBV7-6
length: 14
DNA: TGTGCCAGCAGCGATCGGGACTTATACAATGAGCAGTTCTTC
CDR3: CASSDRDLYNEQFF

J: TRBJ2-2
size: NA
D: TRBD2
V: TRBV7-3
length: 14
DNA: TGTGCCAGCAGCTTAAGACTAGCGCCCGGGGAGCTGTTTTTT
CDR3: CASSLRLAPGELFF

J: TRBJ2-1
size: NA
D: NA
V: TRBV6-5
length: 13
DNA: TGTGCCAGCAGTTACTCCCGCCTCAATGAGCAGTTCTTC
CDR3: CASSYSRLNEQFF

J: TRBJ2-3
size: many
D: NA
V: TRBV7-8
length: 19
DNA: TGTGCCAGCAGCTTCACATCTTTTTTTACTGCGGGATACACAGATACGCAGTATTTT
CDR3: CASSFTSFFTAGYTDTQYF

J: TRBJ1-1
size: few
D: NA
V: TRBV4-1
length: 14
DNA: TGCGCCAGCAGCCTTCGTGTGGGGATCGCTGAAGCTTTCTTT
CDR3: CASSLRVGIAEAFF

J: TRBJ2-5
size: many
D: NA
V: TRBV7-9
length: 15
DNA: TGTGCCAGCAGCTCGATCCGGGACCGGCAAGAGACCCAGTACTTC
CDR3: CASSSIRDRQETQYF

J: TRBJ2-7
size: NA
D: NA
V: TRBV7-9
length: 11
DNA: TGTGCCAGCAGCTTCAATGGCGAGCAGTACTTC
CDR3: CASSFNGEQYF

J: TRBJ2-7
size: NA
D: TRBD2
V: TRBV7-9
length: 15
DNA: TGTGCCAGAAGCGACATAGCGGGAGCAGCCCACGAGACGTACTTC
CDR3: CARSDIAGAAHETYF

J: TRBJ2-7
size: NA
D: TRBD1
V: TRBV6-5
length: 16
DNA: TGTGCCAGCAGTTACTCAGGACAGGGAAAAATCTACGAGCAGTACTTC
CDR3: CASSYSGQGKIYEQYF

J: TRBJ2-3
size: few
D: TRBD2
V: TRBV7-4
length: 15
DNA: TGTGCCAGCAGCTTAGTCTCGGGACTACCCGATACGCAGTATTTT
CDR3: CASSLVSGLPDTQYF

J: TRBJ1-5
size: few
D: NA
V: TRBV20-1
length: 14
DNA: TGCAGTGCTAGGGAGGAGGGGGGGGATCAGCCCCAGCATTTT
CDR3: CSAREEGGDQPQHF

J: TRBJ1-1
size: many
D: NA
V: TRBV7-9
length: 15
DNA: TGTGCCAGCAGCTTAGCACGCGGGCCCGGGACTGAAGCTTTCTTT
CDR3: CASSLARGPGTEAFF

J: TRBJ1-2
size: NA
D: NA
V: TRBV6-5
length: 13
DNA: TGTGCCAGCAGTTACCGGGAATCTTATGGCTACACCTTC
CDR3: CASSYRESYGYTF

J: TRBJ2-4
size: many
D: TRBD2
V: TRBV12-3/TRBV12-4
length: 16
DNA: TGTGCCAGCAGTCCCCGGGGGGGGCTTGTCAAAAACATTCAGTACTTC
CDR3: CASSPRGGLVKNIQYF

J: TRBJ1-5
size: few
D: NA
V: TRBV7-6
length: 17
DNA: TGTGCCAGCAGCTTAGTAACGGGTTTAAGAGGCAATCAGCCCCAGCATTTT
CDR3: CASSLVTGLRGNQPQHF

J: TRBJ1-1
size: few
D: TRBD1
V: TRBV7-3
length: 16
DNA: TGTGCCAGCAGCTTAGCCGACAGGGGCCCTAACACTGAAGCTTTCTTT
CDR3: CASSLADRGPNTEAFF

J: TRBJ2-1
size: NA
D: TRBD2
V: TRBV6-5
length: 16
DNA: TGTGCCGGCAGAACTAGCGGGGGATTCTCCTACAATGAGCAGTTCTTC
CDR3: CAGRTSGGFSYNEQFF

J: TRBJ2-4
size: NA
D: TRBD2
V: TRBV4-1
length: 14
DNA: TGCGCCAGCAGCCTGGGACTAGCCGTTGACATTCAGTACTTC
CDR3: CASSLGLAVDIQYF

J: TRBJ2-3
size: few
D: NA
V: TRBV7-7
length: 13
DNA: TGTGCCAGCAGCCCAACCAGCACAGATACGCAGTATTTT
CDR3: CASSPTSTDTQYF

J: TRBJ1-5
size: NA
D: NA
V: TRBV6-5
length: 17
DNA: TGTGCCAGCAGCTTCGGGACATTCGAGGAATGGAATCAGCCCCAGCATTTT
CDR3: CASSFGTFEEWNQPQHF

J: TRBJ2-5
size: NA
D: NA
V: TRBV7-3
length: 15
DNA: TGTGCCAGCAGTCGTCTCATCGGAGACCAAGAGACCCAGTACTTC
CDR3: CASSRLIGDQETQYF

J: TRBJ2-7
size: few
D: NA
V: TRBV7-6
length: 13
DNA: TGTGCCAGCAGCTTCACAGACGACTACGAGCAGTACTTC
CDR3: CASSFTDDYEQYF

J: TRBJ1-2
size: many
D: TRBD1
V: TRBV7-2
length: 20
DNA: TGTGCCAGCAGCCACGTTCCTATAGGGGGCGGAAATACGGCTAACTATGGCTACACCTTC
CDR3: CASSHVPIGGGNTANYGYTF

J: TRBJ2-5
size: many
D: NA
V: TRBV2
length: 15
DNA: TGTGCCAGCAGTGAAATTCCCGGCGAGAGGGGGACCCAGTACTTC
CDR3: CASSEIPGERGTQYF

J: TRBJ1-1
size: NA
D: TRBD1
V: TRBV27
length: 15
DNA: TGTGCCAGCAGTCCTCGGACAGGGGCGAACACTGAAGCTTTCTTT
CDR3: CASSPRTGANTEAFF